This T cell receptor beta chain was sequenced in a study of blood T cell repertoires in COVID-19. Study-wide context: Specimens from acute and convalescent COVID-19 originated in the United States, Italy and Spain. Nucleic acid was either cDNA or gDNA, and it came from T cells, B-cell-depleted T cells, or PBMCs.

Unmatched junction bases numbered 2, after V lost 3 bases and J lost 0 bases. The length of the CDR3 is 15 residues. Germline V gene sequence: CDR1 SGDLS, CDR2 YYNGEE. Measured with immunoSEQ multiplex PCR; TCRdb has only the in-frame clones, and not every one. The profile shows about 42,000 clones, 75% to 90% of them singletons. This clone has just one count. The clonotype comes from a man aged 25-45 years with active or convalescent COVID-19. Sample: peripheral blood. J is TRBJ2-1 and V is TRBV9; 8 bases line up with TRBD2. This chain's CDR3 is CASSGSGNSYNEQFF. The CDR3 DNA sequence: TGTGCCAGCAGCGGTAGCGGGAACTCCTACAATGAGCAGTTCTTC.